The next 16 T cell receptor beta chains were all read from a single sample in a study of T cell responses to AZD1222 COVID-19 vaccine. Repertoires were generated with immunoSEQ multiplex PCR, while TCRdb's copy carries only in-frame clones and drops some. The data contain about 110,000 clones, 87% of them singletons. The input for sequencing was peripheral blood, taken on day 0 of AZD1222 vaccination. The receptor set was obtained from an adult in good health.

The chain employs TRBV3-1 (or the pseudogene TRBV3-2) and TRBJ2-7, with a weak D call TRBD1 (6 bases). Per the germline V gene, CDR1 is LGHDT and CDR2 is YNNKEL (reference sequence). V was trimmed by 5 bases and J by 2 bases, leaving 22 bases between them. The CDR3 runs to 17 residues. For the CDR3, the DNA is TGTGCCAGCAGCGACACCCATAGGGTGAGGGGGACCTACGAGCAGTACTTC. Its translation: CASSDTHRVRGTYEQYF.

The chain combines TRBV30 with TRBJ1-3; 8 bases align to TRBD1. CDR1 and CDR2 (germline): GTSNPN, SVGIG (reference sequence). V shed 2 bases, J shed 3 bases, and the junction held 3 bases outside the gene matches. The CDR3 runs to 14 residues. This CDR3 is CAWSQGALGNTIYF. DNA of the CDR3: TGTGCCTGGAGTCAGGGGGCGCTTGGAAACACCATATATTTT.

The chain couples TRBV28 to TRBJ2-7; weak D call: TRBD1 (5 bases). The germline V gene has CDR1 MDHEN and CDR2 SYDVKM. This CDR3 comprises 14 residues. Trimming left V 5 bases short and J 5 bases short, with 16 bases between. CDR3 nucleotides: TGTGCCAGCAGTCGCCAAGGGGTGGAGAACGAGCAGTACTTC. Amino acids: CASSRQGVENEQYF.

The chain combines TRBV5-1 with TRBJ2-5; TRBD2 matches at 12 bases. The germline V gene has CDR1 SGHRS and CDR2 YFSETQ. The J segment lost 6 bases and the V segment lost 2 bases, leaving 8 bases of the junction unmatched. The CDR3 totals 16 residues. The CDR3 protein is CASSFDLAGGQKTQYF. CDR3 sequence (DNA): TGCGCCAGCAGCTTCGACCTAGCGGGGGGGCAGAAGACCCAGTACTTC.

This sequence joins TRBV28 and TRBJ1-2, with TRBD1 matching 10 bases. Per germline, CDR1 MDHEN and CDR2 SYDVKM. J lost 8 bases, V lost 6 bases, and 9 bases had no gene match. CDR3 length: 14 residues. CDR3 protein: CASRGRQGARGYTF. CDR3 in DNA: TGTGCCAGCAGGGGAAGACAGGGGGCGCGGGGCTACACCTTC.

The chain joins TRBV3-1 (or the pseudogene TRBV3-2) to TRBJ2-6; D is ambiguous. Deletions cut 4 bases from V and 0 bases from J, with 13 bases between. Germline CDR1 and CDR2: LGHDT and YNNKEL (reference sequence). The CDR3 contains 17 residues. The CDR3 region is CASSLSLKGSGANVLTF. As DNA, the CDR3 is TGTGCCAGCAGCCTTAGTCTGAAAGGCTCTGGGGCCAACGTCCTGACTTTC.

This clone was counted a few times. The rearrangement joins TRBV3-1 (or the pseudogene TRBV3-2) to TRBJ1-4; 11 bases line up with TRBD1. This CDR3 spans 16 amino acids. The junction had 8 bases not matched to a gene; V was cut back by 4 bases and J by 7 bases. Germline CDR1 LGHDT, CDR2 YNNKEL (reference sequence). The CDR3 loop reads CASSPRTGGFGEKLFF. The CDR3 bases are TGTGCCAGCAGCCCCAGGACAGGGGGCTTTGGTGAAAAACTGTTTTTT.

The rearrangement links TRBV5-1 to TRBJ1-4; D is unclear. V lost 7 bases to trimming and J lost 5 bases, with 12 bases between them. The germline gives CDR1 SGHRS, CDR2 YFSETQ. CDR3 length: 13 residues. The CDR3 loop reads CASSVDDNEKLFF. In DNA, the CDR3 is TGCGCCAGCTCCGTGGATGACAATGAAAAACTGTTTTTT.

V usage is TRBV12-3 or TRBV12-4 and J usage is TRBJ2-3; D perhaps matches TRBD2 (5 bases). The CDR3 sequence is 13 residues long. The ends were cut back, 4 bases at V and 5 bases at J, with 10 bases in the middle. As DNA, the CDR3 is TGTGCCAGCAGTTCGGTACTAGGAGATACGCAGTATTTT. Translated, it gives CASSSVLGDTQYF.

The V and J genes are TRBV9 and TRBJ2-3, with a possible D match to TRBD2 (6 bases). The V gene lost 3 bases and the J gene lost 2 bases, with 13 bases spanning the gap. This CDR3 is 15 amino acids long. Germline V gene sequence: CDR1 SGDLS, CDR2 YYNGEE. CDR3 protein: CASSARRGITDTQYF. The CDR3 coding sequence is TGTGCCAGCAGCGCCCGGCGGGGCATCACAGATACGCAGTATTTT.

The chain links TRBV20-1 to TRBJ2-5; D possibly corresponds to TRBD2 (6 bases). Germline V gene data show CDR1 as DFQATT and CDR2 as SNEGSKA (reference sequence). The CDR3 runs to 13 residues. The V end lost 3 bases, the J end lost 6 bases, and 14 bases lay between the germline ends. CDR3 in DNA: TGCAGTGCTAGTGAATGGACTACCAAGACCCAGTACTTC. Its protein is CSASEWTTKTQYF.

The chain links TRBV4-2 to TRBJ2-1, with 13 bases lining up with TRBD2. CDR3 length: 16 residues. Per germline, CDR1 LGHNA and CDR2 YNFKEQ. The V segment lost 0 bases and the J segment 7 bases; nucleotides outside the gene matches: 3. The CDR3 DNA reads TGTGCCAGCAGCCAAGAGGGACTAGCGGGACGAAATGAGCAGTTCTTC. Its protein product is CASSQEGLAGRNEQFF.

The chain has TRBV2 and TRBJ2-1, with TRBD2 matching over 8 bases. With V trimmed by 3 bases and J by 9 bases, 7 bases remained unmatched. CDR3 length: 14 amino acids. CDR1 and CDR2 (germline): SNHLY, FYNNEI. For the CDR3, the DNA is TGTGCCAGCAGTGACAGGACTAGCAGGGGTGAGCAGTTCTTC. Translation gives CASSDRTSRGEQFF.

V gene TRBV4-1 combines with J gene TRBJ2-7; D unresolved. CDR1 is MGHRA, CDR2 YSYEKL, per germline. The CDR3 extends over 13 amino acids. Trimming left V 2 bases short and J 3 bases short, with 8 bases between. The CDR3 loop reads CASSQRVYYEQYF. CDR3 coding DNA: TGCGCCAGCAGCCAAAGGGTGTACTACGAGCAGTACTTC.

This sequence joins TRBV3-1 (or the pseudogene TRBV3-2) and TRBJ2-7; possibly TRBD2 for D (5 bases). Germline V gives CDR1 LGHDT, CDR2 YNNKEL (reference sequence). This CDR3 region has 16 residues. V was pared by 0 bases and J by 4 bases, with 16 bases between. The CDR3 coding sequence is TGTGCCAGCAGCCAAGATACTTCGAGGGTCTATTACGAGCAGTACTTC. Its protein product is CASSQDTSRVYYEQYF.

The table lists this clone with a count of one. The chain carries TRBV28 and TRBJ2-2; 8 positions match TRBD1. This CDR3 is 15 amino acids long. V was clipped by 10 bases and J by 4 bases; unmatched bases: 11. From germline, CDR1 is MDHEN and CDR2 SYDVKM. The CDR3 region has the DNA TGTGCCACCGAAACCAGGGGGCGCACCACCGGGGAGCTGTTTTTT. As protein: CATETRGRTTGELFF.